This is a list of T cell receptor beta chains from one sample in a study of CD8 T cells in ankylosing spondylitis. TCRdb passed the 5' RACE reads through MiXCR, listing each CDR3 protein once. The repertoire has under 7,500 distinct CDR3 sequences, 2.5% to 3% of them found once; the top ten carry 35% to 40%. The sample comprised blood, either unsorted or a sorted T cell fraction (not recorded which). The receptors derive from a female donor with ankylosing spondylitis or in good health (not recorded which). Both conserved end residues are part of each CDR3. D genes are given only for firm matches. Clone size is not always given. Where it is, it says once, few, many or a class for expanded clones.

>many|TRBJ1-4|-|TRBV9
TGTGCCAGCAGCGCGGACCCTAATGAAAAACTGTTTTTT
CASSADPNEKLFF
>medium-sized|TRBJ2-3|-|TRBV9
TGTGCCAGCAGCGTAGACGGGGCGGGACCCACAGATACGCAGTATTTT
CASSVDGAGPTDTQYF
>few|TRBJ1-5|-|TRBV3-1
TGTGCCACCACCCCCTCCCATATAGCAATTCAGCCCCAGCATTTT
CATTPSHIAIQPQHF
>-|TRBJ1-2|-|TRBV9
TGTGCCAGCAGCCCTCATCCTCAGGACGGAAACTATGGCTACACCTTC
CASSPHPQDGNYGYTF
>medium-sized|TRBJ2-3|-|TRBV9
TGTGCCAGCAGCGTAGCTAGCACAGATACGCAGTATTTT
CASSVASTDTQYF
>medium-sized|TRBJ2-1|-|TRBV9
TGTGCCAGCAGCGTAGATTACGGCGCAACCTACAATGAGCAGTTCTTC
CASSVDYGATYNEQFF
>-|TRBJ1-4|TRBD1|TRBV9
TGTGCCAGCAGCGCCGGGACAGGGGGAACGGAAAAACTGTTTTTT
CASSAGTGGTEKLFF
>many|TRBJ1-5|-|TRBV21-1
TGTGCCAGCAGCAATCAGGGGGCGGGGTATAGCAATCAGCCCCAGCATTTT
CASSNQGAGYSNQPQHF
>many|TRBJ2-1|TRBD2|TRBV9
TGTGCCAGCAGCGAGGAGGGGACTAGCGGAATATCCTACAATGAGCAGTTCTTC
CASSEEGTSGISYNEQFF
>many|TRBJ1-1|TRBD1|TRBV9
TGTGCCAGCAGCGTAACGCCGGGACAGGGGGCGAACACTGAAGCTTTCTTT
CASSVTPGQGANTEAFF
>many|TRBJ1-1|-|TRBV9
TGTGCCAGCAGCCATACCCCCGGGGACGCTGAAGCTTTCTTT
CASSHTPGDAEAFF
>many|TRBJ2-3|-|TRBV9
TGTGCCAGCAGCGTAGAGGGGGGGACAGACACAGATACGCAGTATTTT
CASSVEGGTDTDTQYF
>many|TRBJ1-2|TRBD1|TRBV9
TGTGCCAGCAGCATCCACAGGGGAGCTAACTATGGCTACACCTTC
CASSIHRGANYGYTF
>medium-sized|TRBJ2-1|TRBD2|TRBV9
TGTGCCAGCAGCGTGGGACTAGCGGGAGTTCGCAATGAGCAGTTCTTC
CASSVGLAGVRNEQFF
>many|TRBJ1-1|-|TRBV9
TGTGCCAGCAGCGCCTCAGGGATCATGAACACTGAAGCTTTCTTT
CASSASGIMNTEAFF
>many|TRBJ2-1|TRBD2|TRBV9
TGTGCCAGCAGCCCAGGGACTAGCGGGGGGCTAAATGAGCAGTTCTTC
CASSPGTSGGLNEQFF
>many|TRBJ2-2|TRBD1|TRBV9
TGTGCCAGCAGCGCCACCCCCGGGACAGGGGCGGCCGGGGAGCTGTTTTTT
CASSATPGTGAAGELFF